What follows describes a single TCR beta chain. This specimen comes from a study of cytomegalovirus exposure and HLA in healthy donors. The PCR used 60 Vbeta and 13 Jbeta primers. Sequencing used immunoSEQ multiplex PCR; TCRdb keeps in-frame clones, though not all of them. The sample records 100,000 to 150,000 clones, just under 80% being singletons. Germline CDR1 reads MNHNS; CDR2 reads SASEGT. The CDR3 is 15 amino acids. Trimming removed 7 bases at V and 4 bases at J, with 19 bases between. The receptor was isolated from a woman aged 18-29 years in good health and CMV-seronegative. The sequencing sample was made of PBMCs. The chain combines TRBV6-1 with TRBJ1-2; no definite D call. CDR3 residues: CASTELDRGGYGYTF. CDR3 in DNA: TGTGCCAGCACCGAACTCGACCGTGGAGGCTATGGCTACACCTTC.